Listed below are T cell receptor beta chains from one sample, sequenced in a study of cytomegalovirus exposure and HLA in healthy donors. Some clones are missing from TCRdb's copy, which holds only in-frame ones; the method was immunoSEQ multiplex PCR. The sample includes 110,000 to 150,000 clones, 75% to 80% of them seen just once. The sample taken for sequencing was PBMCs. The receptors come from a woman aged 25 to 39 in good health and CMV-seronegative. The CDR3 runs from the conserved cysteine through the conserved F or W. A D gene is named only where the DNA matches it firmly. Not every row has a clone size; where given, it reads once, few, many or a size class.

TRBJ2-1 TRBV13 TRBD2 . CASSKREGRPSYNEQFF TGTGCCAGCAGCAAGAGGGAGGGCCGGCCTTCCTACAATGAGCAGTTCTTC
TRBJ1-4 TRBV4-3 . . CASSQDGQNEKLFF TGCGCCAGCAGCCAAGATGGACAGAATGAAAAACTGTTTTTT
TRBJ1-1 TRBV5-1 TRBD1 . CASSFDPTGRGIAFF TGCGCCAGCAGCTTTGACCCGACAGGGAGAGGTATCGCTTTCTTT
TRBJ2-7 TRBV5-1 . . CASRFGETYEQYF TGCGCCAGCAGGTTCGGGGAAACCTACGAGCAGTACTTC
TRBJ2-3 TRBV9 . . CASSVRPGLSTDTQYF TGTGCCAGCAGCGTAAGACCGGGACTCAGCACAGATACGCAGTATTTT
TRBJ2-3 TRBV30 . . CAWSLVSTDTQYF TGTGCCTGGAGTCTAGTAAGCACAGATACGCAGTATTTT
TRBJ2-3 TRBV7-2 . . CASSTGGSTDTQYF TGTGCCAGCAGCACCGGAGGGTCCACAGATACGCAGTATTTT
TRBJ2-4 TRBV2 TRBD1 . CASSLGQSDIQYF TGTGCCAGCAGCTTGGGACAGTCGGACATTCAGTACTTC
TRBJ1-1 TRBV30 . . CAWRRVGAGEAFF TGTGCCTGGAGGCGGGTGGGCGCCGGTGAAGCTTTCTTT
TRBJ1-2 TRBV18 . . CASSTGGSVAVF TGTGCCAGCTCGACCGGGGGGTCGGTCGCCGTCTTC
TRBJ1-5 TRBV7-9 TRBD1 . CASSEGQSTPQHF TGTGCCAGCAGCGAGGGACAGTCTACGCCCCAGCATTTT
TRBJ2-1 TRBV7-3 TRBD2 . CASSYTPGGQGHEQFF TGTGCCAGCAGCTATACGCCGGGGGGGCAAGGCCATGAGCAGTTCTTC
TRBJ1-6 TRBV6-5 TRBD1 . CASSKDRSNSPLHF TGTGCCAGCAGTAAGGACAGGTCTAATTCACCCCTCCACTTT
TRBJ2-7 TRBV6-5 . . CASFTPGGAYEQYF TGTGCCAGCTTCACCCCAGGAGGGGCCTACGAGCAGTACTTC
TRBJ2-6 TRBV30 . . CARTDSGANVLTF TGTGCCCGGACAGACTCTGGGGCCAACGTCCTGACTTTC
TRBJ1-1 TRBV2 TRBD1 . CASSEAQGMNTEAFF TGTGCCAGCAGTGAAGCACAGGGGATGAACACTGAAGCTTTCTTT
TRBJ1-4 TRBV5-1 . . CASSLEAAGVGEKLFF TGCGCCAGCAGCTTGGAGGCGGCGGGGGTAGGCGAAAAACTGTTTTTT
TRBJ2-5 TRBV27 . . CASSLWRGPYQETQYF TGTGCCAGCAGTTTGTGGCGGGGCCCGTACCAAGAGACCCAGTACTTC
TRBJ2-3 TRBV11-3 TRBD2 . CASSFSTSGGYTDTQYF TGTGCCAGCAGCTTTTCTACTAGCGGGGGGTACACAGATACGCAGTATTTT
TRBJ1-5 TRBV30 TRBD1 . CAWSTLGQGATQPQHF TGTGCCTGGAGTACGCTCGGACAGGGGGCGACTCAGCCCCAGCATTTT
TRBJ2-3 TRBV5-4 . . CASSSIQGTDTQYF TGTGCCAGCAGCTCGATACAGGGAACAGATACGCAGTATTTT
TRBJ2-2 TRBV7-2 TRBD1 . CASSGRQGPNTGELFF TGTGCCAGCAGCGGCCGACAGGGACCGAACACCGGGGAGCTGTTTTTT
TRBJ2-7 TRBV4-2 TRBD2 once CASRQSSGGAYEQYF TGTGCCAGCAGGCAAAGTAGCGGGGGGGCCTACGAGCAGTACTTC
TRBJ1-1 TRBV6-5 . . CASTQGRGGTEAFF TGTGCCAGCACCCAAGGTAGGGGGGGCACTGAAGCTTTCTTT
TRBJ2-5 TRBV6-1 TRBD1 . CASPGQGLGETQYF TGTGCCAGCCCGGGACAGGGGTTGGGGGAGACCCAGTACTTC
TRBJ1-1 TRBV2 TRBD1 . CASRTRGQPWDTEAFF TGTGCCAGCAGGACTAGGGGACAGCCCTGGGACACTGAAGCTTTCTTT
TRBJ2-3 TRBV5-1 . . CASSHRNREDTQYF TGCGCCAGCAGCCACCGAAACAGGGAAGATACGCAGTATTTT
TRBJ2-3 TRBV30 TRBD2 . CAWRLAGSTDTQYF TGTGCCTGGAGGTTAGCGGGGAGCACAGATACGCAGTATTTT
TRBJ1-4 TRBV19 . . CASTNRAEEKLFF TGTGCCAGTACTAACAGGGCGGAGGAAAAACTGTTTTTT
TRBJ1-2 TRBV10-3 TRBD1 . CAISEGQGDGYGYTF TGTGCCATCAGTGAGGGACAGGGCGACGGCTATGGCTACACCTTC
TRBJ1-6 TRBV19 . once CASNTGSMSPLHF TGTGCCAGTAACACAGGGTCGATGTCACCCCTCCACTTT
TRBJ1-2 TRBV27 TRBD1 . CASRQGARYGYTF TGTGCCAGCAGGCAGGGGGCGCGCTATGGCTACACCTTC
TRBJ2-3 TRBV6-1 TRBD2 . CASSDRGGGPDTQYF TGTGCCAGCAGTGACCGGGGGGGCGGACCAGATACGCAGTATTTT
TRBJ1-1 TRBV4-3 . . CASSQARNTEAFF TGCGCCAGCAGCCAAGCCAGGAACACTGAAGCTTTCTTT
TRBJ1-5 TRBV29-1 . many CSAQGQVDQPQHF TGCAGCGCGCAGGGGCAGGTAGATCAGCCCCAGCATTTT
TRBJ1-1 TRBV5-1 TRBD1 . CASSFGDRAFRDTEAFF TGCGCCAGCAGCTTTGGGGACAGAGCATTTAGGGACACTGAAGCTTTCTTT
TRBJ2-2 TRBV4-2 TRBD2 . CASSQALPGAGGLAGELFF TGTGCCAGCAGCCAAGCCCTCCCCGGAGCGGGGGGGCTGGCCGGGGAGCTGTTTTTT
TRBJ2-7 TRBV4-3 TRBD2 . CASSQGAAGAYEQYF TGCGCCAGCAGCCAAGGCGCAGCGGGGGCCTACGAGCAGTACTTC
TRBJ1-6 TRBV5-5 . . CASSSDGGASPLHF TGTGCCAGCAGCTCGGACGGGGGAGCCTCACCCCTCCACTTT
TRBJ2-5 TRBV6-5 TRBD1 . CASSYSGTGPQETQYF TGTGCCAGCAGTTACTCCGGGACAGGGCCACAGGAGACCCAGTACTTC
TRBJ2-1 TRBV2 TRBD1 few CASSRDRVPLNEQFF TGTGCCAGCAGTCGGGACAGGGTCCCTCTCAATGAGCAGTTCTTC
TRBJ1-6 TRBV9 TRBD1 . CASSVGGQVYNSPLHF TGTGCCAGCAGCGTAGGGGGACAGGTATATAATTCACCCCTCCACTTT
TRBJ1-1 TRBV29-1 . few CSVVELTEAFF TGCAGCGTTGTTGAGTTAACTGAAGCTTTCTTT
TRBJ1-5 TRBV6-1 . . CASSEQGFGNQPQHF TGTGCCAGCAGTGAACAGGGTTTTGGCAATCAGCCCCAGCATTTT
TRBJ2-2 TRBV5-1 TRBD1 . CASSLTGQGDYWELFF TGCGCCAGCAGCTTGACGGGACAGGGAGATTATTGGGAGCTGTTTTTT